These 12 T cell receptor beta chains share one sample of origin, sequenced in a study of blood T cell repertoires in COVID-19. The repertoire was sequenced with immunoSEQ multiplex PCR; TCRdb's copy has only in-frame clones and lacks some. The profile covers more than 300,000 clones, with 88% appearing a single time and about 1.2% taken by the ten largest. Material for sequencing was PBMCs or T cells enriched from blood (not recorded which). These receptors were collected from a woman aged 18 to 35 who had recovered from COVID-19.

The chain is built from TRBV29-1 and TRBJ2-7, with TRBD2 as a possible D gene (5 bases). The CDR3 extends over 14 amino acids. The germline V and J ends were trimmed by 0 bases and 2 bases, with 11 bases remaining between them. Germline CDR1 is SQVTM and CDR2 is ANQGSEA. The CDR3 DNA reads TGCAGCGTTGAAGATTTTCACGGGGCCTACGAGCAGTACTTC. It yields the protein CSVEDFHGAYEQYF.

This clone was detected once. A junction end diverges from the germline sequence, so it may reflect a read error. The V call is TRBV7-7, the J call TRBJ2-5; 7 bases are shared with TRBD2. Germline lookup yields CDR1 SSHAT and CDR2 FNYEAQ (reference sequence). This CDR3 has 13 residues. The DNA for the CDR3 is TGTGCTAGCAGCTTCGGGGGGTACGAGACCCAGTACTTC. Translated, it gives CASSFGGYETQYF.

The chain has TRBV5-4 and TRBJ2-7; possible D gene TRBD2, 6 bases. Germline V CDR1 and CDR2: SGHNT, YYREEE (reference sequence). Trimming removed 4 bases from V and 0 bases from J, with 14 bases in between. The CDR3 has 15 residues. The DNA for the CDR3 is TGTGCCAGCAGCACCGGGACTGATTACTCCTACGAGCAGTACTTC. Encoded protein: CASSTGTDYSYEQYF.

This chain uses TRBV9 with TRBJ1-4, with D perhaps TRBD1 (6 bases). The V and J ends lost 4 bases and 6 bases respectively, with 13 bases between them. Germline CDR1 is SGDLS and CDR2 is YYNGEE. This CDR3 spans 14 amino acids. CDR3 sequence reads: CASSFDRLHEKLFF. The DNA of the CDR3 is TGTGCCAGCAGCTTCGACAGGCTTCATGAAAAACTGTTTTTT.

As concerns this clone: Within the sample, other DNA sequences also encode this same CDR3. The chain joins TRBV11-3 to TRBJ1-3; no definite D call. The CDR3 consists of 14 residues. Trimming pared 5 bases from V and 0 bases from J, leaving 8 bases between. Germline lookup yields CDR1 SGHNT and CDR2 YENEEA. CDR3 coding DNA: TGTGCCAGCAGCGCGGGGAACTCTGGAAACACCATATATTTT. Amino acids: CASSAGNSGNTIYF. Looking up the rest from reference TRBV11-3 and TRBJ1-3 gives the full variable domain: EAGVVQSPRYKIIEKKQPVAFWCNPISGHNTLYWYLQNLGQGPELLIRYENEEAVDDSQLPKDRFSAERLKGVDSTLKIQPAELGDSAVYLCASSAGNSGNTIYFGEGSWLTVV.

The J gene is TRBJ2-7, the V gene TRBV6-5; D might be TRBD2 (6 bases). The CDR3 is made up of 13 amino acids. Trimming shortened V by 2 bases and J by 8 bases, and 13 bases separated the two germline ends. Germline V gene lookup returns CDR1 MNHEY and CDR2 SVGAGI. The CDR3 is CASSYEGGAQQYF. The DNA of the CDR3 is TGTGCCAGCAGTTACGAAGGCGGGGCGCAGCAGTACTTC.

The chain uses TRBV18 and TRBJ1-1, with a tentative D call TRBD1 (6 bases). Germline lookup yields CDR1 KGHSH and CDR2 LQKENI. There are 14 residues in the CDR3. Trimming stripped 3 bases from V and 3 bases from J, with 11 bases between. The CDR3 region is CASSPSGGYTEAFF. The CDR3 DNA reads TGTGCCAGCTCACCCTCGGGGGGCTACACTGAAGCTTTCTTT. Variable domain in full (rest from reference TRBV18 and TRBJ1-1): NAGVMQNPRHLVRRRGQEARLRCSPMKGHSHVYWYRQLPEEGLKFMVYLQKENIIDESGMPKERFSAEFPKEGPSILRIQQVVRGDSAAYFCASSPSGGYTEAFFGQGTRLTVV.

This sequence joins TRBV6-5 and TRBJ1-1; TRBD1 matches at 8 bases. Unmatched junction bases numbered 6, after V lost 6 bases and J lost 3 bases. The V gene's germline CDR1 is MNHEY and CDR2 SVGAGI. CDR3 length: 14 amino acids. The CDR3 region has the DNA TGTGCCAGCAGACCGACAGGGGTGCACACTGAAGCTTTCTTT. This codes for CASRPTGVHTEAFF.

The chain couples TRBV28 to TRBJ1-2, with TRBD1 as a possible D gene (5 bases). The V end lost 7 bases, the J end lost 1 base, and 10 bases lay between the germline ends. Germline CDR1 and CDR2: MDHEN and SYDVKM. The CDR3 has 13 amino acids. The CDR3 loop is CASTQAFNYGYTF. The DNA for the CDR3 is TGTGCCAGCACACAGGCCTTTAACTATGGCTACACCTTC.

J is TRBJ2-3 and V is TRBV6-2 or TRBV6-3; 13 bases agree with TRBD2. The CDR3 totals 18 residues. The trim removed 6 bases at V and 4 bases at J, leaving 13 bases unmatched. Germline CDR1 reads MNHEY; CDR2 reads SVGEGT. The CDR3 loop is CASSQGLAGARDADTQYF. The CDR3 coding sequence is TGTGCCAGCAGCCAAGGACTAGCGGGGGCCCGAGACGCAGATACGCAGTATTTT.

The CDR3 here is CASSLAGQGRTLHF. In nucleotides, the CDR3 is TGTGCCAGCAGCTTAGCGGGACAGGGGCGTACCCTCCACTTT. V usage is TRBV7-3 and J usage is TRBJ1-6; TRBD1 aligns across 10 bases. The junction had 6 bases not matched to a gene; V was cut back by 2 bases and J by 14 bases. This CDR3 has 14 amino acids. Per germline, CDR1 SGHTA and CDR2 FQGTGA.

The chain combines TRBV27 with TRBJ1-1; the match to TRBD1 covers 7 bases. This CDR3 has 14 amino acids. With V trimmed by 3 bases and J by 1 base, 2 bases remained unmatched. Germline V CDR1 and CDR2: MNHEY, SMNVEV (reference sequence). In DNA form, the CDR3 reads TGTGCCAGCAGTTTGGGGACAGCGAACACTGAAGCTTTCTTT. Its translation is CASSLGTANTEAFF.